A single sample is the source of the 14 T cell receptor beta chains below, sequenced in a study of CD8+CD57+ T cells in acquired aplastic anemia. Sequencing was done on patients that had shown CD8+CD57+ cell expansion by flow cytometry. TCR beta VDJ and CDR3 were profiled, and genomic DNA was the template. TCRdb recomputed calls from the reads with MiXCR, one row per CDR3 protein. The sample includes 150,000 to 200,000 distinct CDR3 sequences, 48% of them seen just once. Sequencing was carried out using sorted CD4+, CD8+, or CD8+CD57+ T cells (not recorded which) from PBMCs. Every receptor here comes from a human donor with aplastic anemia.

The chain employs TRBV2 and TRBJ1-2; 8 bases are a match to TRBD1. V trimming: 10 bases; J trimming: 8 bases; junction bases outside the gene matches: 12. CDR3 length: 13 residues. CDR1 is SNHLY, CDR2 FYNNEI, per germline. The CDR3 region is CANLDRGVQGYTF. CDR3 bases: TGTGCCAACTTAGACAGGGGAGTGCAAGGCTACACCTTC.

V gene TRBV24-1 combines with J gene TRBJ2-1; 10 bases are a match to TRBD2. Germline-derived CDR1 and CDR2 are KGHDR and SFDVKD. The CDR3 contains 16 residues. V trimming: 5 bases; J trimming: 4 bases; junction bases outside the gene matches: 7. The CDR3 protein is CATSGSGLAAYNEQFF. CDR3 DNA sequence: TGTGCCACCAGTGGCAGTGGACTAGCGGCATACAATGAGCAGTTCTTC.

The chain uses TRBV5-6 and TRBJ1-6; the match to TRBD1 covers 8 bases. Germline V gene lookup returns CDR1 SGHDT and CDR2 YYEEEE. Trimming removed 4 bases from V and 10 bases from J; junction bases left unmatched: 10. This CDR3 is built from 15 residues. The CDR3 protein is CASSATGTGFSPLHF. For the CDR3, the DNA is TGTGCCAGCAGCGCGACCGGGACAGGTTTCTCACCCCTCCACTTT.

This clonotype was counted ten times or more. The V gene is TRBV3-1, the J gene TRBJ2-7; D remains unclear. The ends were cut back, 2 bases at V and 7 bases at J, with 18 bases in the middle. Germline CDR1 LGHDT, CDR2 YNNKEL (reference sequence). The CDR3 length is 15 residues. The CDR3 here is CASSQSGPTAGEQYF. As DNA, the CDR3 is TGTGCCAGCAGCCAATCCGGGCCGACCGCCGGGGAGCAGTACTTC.

The rearrangement links TRBV20-1 to TRBJ2-7; 10 bases line up with TRBD2. V shed 0 bases and J 3 bases; nucleotides not matched to a gene: 8. The germline gives CDR1 DFQATT, CDR2 SNEGSKA (reference sequence). CDR3 size: 16 residues. CDR3: CSARDSASGSFYEQYF. The CDR3 region has the DNA TGCAGTGCTAGAGATTCGGCTAGCGGGAGTTTCTACGAGCAGTACTTC.

The chain carries TRBV7-3 and TRBJ1-5, with a weak D call TRBD1 (6 bases). The V end lost 2 bases, the J end lost 1 base, and 9 bases lay between the germline ends. CDR1 SGHTA and CDR2 FQGTGA come from the germline V gene. This CDR3 contains 15 residues. The CDR3 sequence: CASSLVRGSNQPQHF. CDR3 sequence (DNA): TGTGCCAGCAGCTTAGTTAGGGGGAGCAATCAGCCCCAGCATTTT.

Remarks on this clonotype: Just one base apart from a much larger clone, this may be a read error. This CDR3 is missing its conserved last phenylalanine or tryptophan, likely due to a read error. J is TRBJ2-5 and V is TRBV9; D is unclear. This CDR3 is 15 amino acids long. Germline V lookup: CDR1 SGDLS, CDR2 YYNGEE. Between the trimmed V and J ends, which lost 1 base and 5 bases, there was a span of 15 bases. The chain's CDR3 is CASSVFGRRAETQYS. For the CDR3, the DNA is TGTGCCAGCAGCGTATTTGGGCGTAGGGCGGAGACCCAGTACTCC.

The chain's CDR3 is CAISARDVEAFF. DNA of the CDR3: TGTGCCATCAGTGCTCGGGATGTTGAAGCTTTCTTT. The chain joins TRBV10-3 to TRBJ1-1, with D hard to call. CDR3 size: 12 residues. Trimming took 4 bases from V and 7 from J, leaving 10 bases between them. The germline V gene has CDR1 ENHRY and CDR2 SYGVKD.

In its sample, this clonotype was seen once. The chain recombines TRBV7-2 with TRBJ2-2; 9 bases match TRBD2. V shed 0 bases, J shed 8 bases, and the junction held 4 bases outside the gene matches. Germline V gives CDR1 SGHTA, CDR2 FQGNSA. The CDR3 is 15 amino acids. The CDR3 DNA follows: TGTGCCAGCAGCTTAGCAACTAGCGGGCGAGGGGAGCTGTTTTTT. Its translation: CASSLATSGRGELFF.

This clonotype has more than one count but fewer than ten. This chain connects TRBV19 to TRBJ1-1, with D uncertain. Per germline, CDR1 LNHDA and CDR2 SQIVND (reference sequence). This CDR3 has 14 amino acids. Between the trimmed V and J ends, which lost 1 base and 1 base, there was a span of 7 bases. The CDR3 coding sequence is TGTGCCAGTAGTATAGCCCCAGGGAACACTGAAGCTTTCTTT. Translation gives CASSIAPGNTEAFF.

This clonotype occurred many times. V gene TRBV7-2 combines with J gene TRBJ2-1, with TRBD1 matching 10 bases. The length of the CDR3 is 17 residues. V shed 4 bases and J 0 bases; nucleotides not matched to a gene: 6. CDR1 is SGHTA, CDR2 FQGNSA, per germline. The CDR3 region has the DNA TGTGCCAGCAGCTATAGGACAGGGGGGGTCTCCTACAATGAGCAGTTCTTC. It is translated as CASSYRTGGVSYNEQFF.

The chain recombines TRBV5-5 with TRBJ1-3, with D possibly matching TRBD1 (5 bases). The CDR3 is 16 residues long. Germline V gene lookup returns CDR1 SGHKS and CDR2 YYEKEE (reference sequence). Trimming left V 0 bases short and J 0 bases short, with 10 bases between. The CDR3 sequence is CASSLGTPDSGNTIYF. For the CDR3, the DNA is TGTGCCAGCAGCTTGGGGACACCCGACTCTGGAAACACCATATATTTT.

This clonotype has a count of ten or more. The genes are TRBV12-3 or TRBV12-4 and TRBJ2-7; D call uncertain. Trimming pared 7 bases from V and 0 bases from J, leaving 19 bases between. The CDR3 runs to 16 residues. CDR3: CASNPGSWQSSYEQYF. For the CDR3, the DNA is TGTGCCAGCAACCCTGGAAGCTGGCAGTCCTCCTACGAGCAGTACTTC.

This chain joins TRBV29-1 and TRBJ2-3; the D gene is possibly TRBD2 (6 bases). CDR3 length: 13 amino acids. V was shortened by 7 bases and J by 0 bases, with 11 bases between the two germline ends. Germline V CDR1 and CDR2: SQVTM, ANQGSEA. The DNA of the CDR3 is TGCAGCGGTCGGGGGATTAGCACAGATACGCAGTATTTT. Amino acid sequence: CSGRGISTDTQYF.